Below, 6 T cell receptor beta chains from the same sample are listed, as sequenced in a study of vaccination effects on CD4 cells after COVID-19 (dated by TCRdb to 2022 to 2024). Library prep was done by the immunoSEQ multiplex PCR assay. Imported from immuneACCESS, the table was reduced by TCRdb to in-frame sequences with V and J called. These copies leave out some clones; in studies compared against another copy, an unresolved V gene accounts for under half, and the cause of the remainder is not known. The sample table contains around 30,000 clones; only one count was recorded for over 70% of them. The ten largest clonotypes hold approximately 10% of the sample. The antigens of these receptors remain unknown. The ViraFEST assay stimulated PBMC with viral peptide pools and then used TCR sequencing to identify antigen-specific CD4+ T cell clonotypes by expansion. After 10 to 11 days of culture, CD4+ T cells were isolated with the EasySep CD4+ T cell isolation kit. Each participant received two doses of an mRNA SARS-CoV-2 vaccine, either BNT162b2 or mRNA-1273.

The sequenced sample was CD4+ T cells from PBMCs cultured with HCoV-NL63 spike peptides, obtained after COVID-19 vaccination. This specimen's cell subset or site label, interpreted: HCoV-NL63 spike overlapping peptide pool stimulation. These receptor sequences come from a human donor who received a COVID-19 vaccine.

The V call is TRBV18, the J call TRBJ1-3; maybe TRBD1 (6 bases). CDR1 is KGHSH and CDR2 is LQKENI in the germline V gene. The CDR3 covers 14 residues. Trimming took off 6 bases at V and 5 bases at J, with 14 bases between the two ends. CDR3 sequence (DNA): TGTGCCAGCTCCCCGGGACAAGGCCGAAACACCATATATTTT. The encoded protein is CASSPGQGRNTIYF.

This clone was seen only once. J is TRBJ2-5 and V is TRBV10-2, with 13 bases that match TRBD2. Germline values: CDR1 WSHSY, CDR2 SAAADI. V gave up 3 bases and J gave up 5 bases; unmatched junction bases: 3. The CDR3 covers 15 residues. The CDR3 loop is CASSDTSGGEETQYF. The CDR3 coding sequence is TGCGCCAGCAGTGATACTAGCGGGGGGGAGGAGACCCAGTACTTC.

This rearrangement joins TRBV5-4 to TRBJ2-3, with TRBD1 identical over 9 bases. CDR1 and CDR2 (germline): SGHNT, YYREEE (reference sequence). After removal of 3 bases from V and 1 base from J, the junction contained 3 bases not matched to a gene. This CDR3 contains 15 residues. Written as DNA, the CDR3 is TGTGCCAGCAGCTCTACAGGGGGCGGCACAGATACGCAGTATTTT. Amino acid sequence: CASSSTGGGTDTQYF. Looking up the rest from reference TRBV5-4 and TRBJ2-3 gives the full variable domain: ETGVTQSPTHLIKTRGQQVTLRCSSQSGHNTVSWYQQALGQGPQFIFQYYREEENGRGNFPPRFSGLQFPNYSSELNVNALELDDSALYLCASSSTGGGTDTQYFGPGTRLTVL.

The rearrangement links TRBV29-1 to TRBJ1-2; tentatively, D is TRBD1 (5 bases). V lost 1 base and J 4 bases, leaving 7 bases between the germline ends. CDR1 SQVTM and CDR2 ANQGSEA come from the germline V gene. The CDR3 loop spans 12 amino acids. CDR3 protein: CSVEGGFYGYTF. CDR3 in DNA: TGCAGCGTTGAAGGGGGCTTCTATGGCTACACCTTC.

V is TRBV10-2 and J is TRBJ1-2; 8 nucleotides agree with TRBD1. Germline-derived CDR1 and CDR2 are WSHSY and SAAADI. The V and J ends lost 2 bases and 4 bases, in that order; junction bases with no gene match: 3. CDR3 length: 14 amino acids. The CDR3 region has the DNA TGCGCCAGCAGTGAGCAGGGGGCCACCTATGGCTACACCTTC. The encoded protein is CASSEQGATYGYTF.

The CDR3 nucleotides are TGTGCCTGGCATCGACAGGGGAATTCACCCCTCCACTTT. Protein product: CAWHRQGNSPLHF. The V call is TRBV30, the J call TRBJ1-6, with 8 bases that match TRBD1. The CDR3 is 13 residues long. Germline loops: CDR1 GTSNPN, CDR2 SVGIG (reference sequence). With 5 bases clipped from V and 7 bases from J, the junction kept 4 bases outside the gene matches.